This record concerns one T cell receptor (beta chain) sequence. Sequencing was performed with immunoSEQ multiplex PCR; in TCRdb, only in-frame clones are kept and a portion is missing. The sample holds about 1,500 clones, 88% seen once. The data are from a study of brain metastases from non-small cell lung cancer. Trimming took 1 base from V and 7 from J, leaving 13 bases between them. This CDR3 contains 15 residues. CDR1 and CDR2 from the germline V gene are LGHNT and FRNRAP. Sequenced input: tumor-adjacent normal tissue. The sequence was collected from a donor at least 40 years old with non-small cell lung cancer. The chain combines TRBV12-5 with TRBJ2-2; no clear D gene. CDR3 DNA: TGTGCTAGTGGTTTGGAGACTGGGCTCGGCGGGGAGCTGTTTTTT. Encoded protein: CASGLETGLGGELFF.